This passage covers 22 T cell receptor beta chains from one sample sequenced in a study of T cell repertoires in cytomegalovirus infection. TCRdb ran MiXCR on the reads and lists one entry per CDR3 protein. The sample holds hundreds of thousands of distinct CDR3 sequences, about 17% seen once. Source material: PBMCs. These receptors were obtained from a human donor in good health (CMV status not recorded). Some clones in this sample may be carry-over from other donors' samples.

This clonotype was counted only a few times. The gene calls are TRBV15 and TRBJ1-1; D gene unclear. Germline V CDR1 and CDR2: LNHNV, YYDKDF (reference sequence). Trimming took 5 bases from V and 6 from J, leaving 19 bases between them. The CDR3 is made up of 15 amino acids. CDR3 amino acids: CATSGVHTMVSEAFF. DNA for the CDR3: TGTGCCACCAGCGGAGTGCATACCATGGTCTCTGAAGCTTTCTTT.

V is TRBV20-1 and J is TRBJ1-2; no clear D. Per germline, CDR1 DFQATT and CDR2 SNEGSKA (reference sequence). Between the trimmed V and J ends, which lost 7 bases and 5 bases, there was a span of 20 bases. The CDR3 contains 14 residues. Here the CDR3 DNA reads TGCAGTGGAACCGCTAGGGCTATCGGATATGGCTACACCTTC. Translating gives CSGTARAIGYGYTF.

The chain employs TRBV6-8 and TRBJ2-3; no clear D gene. Germline V gene lookup returns CDR1 MNHGY and CDR2 SAAAGT. The V gene lost 6 bases and the J gene lost 0 bases, with 16 bases spanning the gap. CDR3 length: 16 amino acids. This CDR3 is CASSPTPYVSTDTQYF. CDR3 bases: TGTGCCAGCAGCCCCACGCCCTACGTGAGCACAGATACGCAGTATTTT.

Many counts were recorded for this clonotype. This chain connects TRBV11-2 to TRBJ2-2; D remains ambiguous. Germline CDR1 is SGHAT and CDR2 is FQNNGV. Trimming removed 5 bases at V and 1 base at J, with 11 bases between. The length of the CDR3 is 15 residues. The chain's CDR3 is CASSPLGVNTGELFF. The DNA for the CDR3 is TGTGCCAGCAGCCCCCTTGGGGTGAACACCGGGGAGCTGTTTTTT.

This clonotype was observed at least ten times. The genes are TRBV12-3 or TRBV12-4 and TRBJ1-2; a possible D gene is TRBD1 (5 bases). Trimming removed 2 bases at V and 8 bases at J, with 9 bases between. CDR3 length equals 12 residues. In nucleotides, the CDR3 is TGTGCCAGCAGTTTATCAGGGTCGGGCTACACCTTC. Translating it yields CASSLSGSGYTF.

This clonotype has a handful of counts. The genes are TRBV4-3 and TRBJ2-2; 8 bases are shared with TRBD1. The CDR3 consists of 16 residues. With 4 bases clipped from V and 6 bases from J, the junction kept 10 bases outside the gene matches. Per the germline V gene, CDR1 is LGHNA and CDR2 is YSLEER. CDR3: CASSPGPRQGPGELFF. The CDR3 nucleotides read TGCGCCAGCAGCCCAGGTCCGAGACAGGGGCCCGGGGAGCTGTTTTTT.

The chain recombines TRBV5-8 with TRBJ1-1; no firm D call. The germline gives CDR1 SGHTS, CDR2 YDEGEE. The CDR3 has 14 residues. Trimming took off 4 bases at V and 2 bases at J, with 12 bases between the two ends. This CDR3 reads CASSPGVLNTEAFF. The CDR3 DNA is TGTGCCAGCAGCCCCGGGGTGCTCAACACTGAAGCTTTCTTT.

The sample holds many counts of this clonotype. This chain connects TRBV12-3 or TRBV12-4 to TRBJ2-2; D gene ambiguous. The CDR3 extends over 15 amino acids. V lost 6 bases and J 0 bases, leaving 11 bases between the germline ends. The CDR3 loop is CASREPASNTGELFF. In DNA, the CDR3 is TGTGCCAGCAGAGAGCCGGCCTCGAACACCGGGGAGCTGTTTTTT.

V gene TRBV24-1 combines with J gene TRBJ2-3; D is uncertain. V was cut by 5 bases and J by 0 bases, with 5 bases left in between. The CDR3 covers 13 residues. Germline assignment: CDR1 KGHDR and CDR2 SFDVKD. The CDR3 DNA reads as TGTGCCACCAGTGGACCTAGCACAGATACGCAGTATTTT. Encoded protein: CATSGPSTDTQYF.

V gene TRBV7-9 combines with J gene TRBJ1-1; D remains ambiguous. Germline CDR1 is SEHNR and CDR2 is FQNEAQ (reference sequence). CDR3 length: 13 residues. The V and J ends lost 7 bases and 4 bases respectively, with 13 bases between them. Written as DNA, the CDR3 is TGTGCCAGCACCCTCATATATGGCACTGAAGCTTTCTTT. The encoded protein is CASTLIYGTEAFF.

The V and J genes are TRBV6-6 and TRBJ2-3; TRBD1 aligns across 8 bases. V gave up 8 bases and J gave up 4 bases; unmatched junction bases: 8. Germline loops: CDR1 MNHNY, CDR2 SVGAGI (reference sequence). CDR3 size: 14 residues. The CDR3 is CASADRGGPDTQYF. The CDR3 nucleotides read TGTGCCAGCGCCGACAGGGGCGGGCCAGATACGCAGTATTTT.

The gene calls are TRBV14 and TRBJ2-1; TRBD2 agrees at 12 bases. CDR3 length: 14 amino acids. V lost 3 bases and J lost 15; bases outside the gene matches: 9. In germline, CDR1 is SGHDN, CDR2 FVKESK. CDR3 in DNA: TGTGCCAGCAGCCAGAGGACTAGCGGGGCCACGCCGTTCTTC. Amino acids: CASSQRTSGATPFF.

The chain recombines TRBV28 with TRBJ2-4; TRBD1 agrees at 7 bases. Germline CDR1 and CDR2: MDHEN and SYDVKM. After removal of 11 bases from V and 3 bases from J, the junction contained 7 bases not matched to a gene. The CDR3 is 13 residues long. The DNA for the CDR3 is TGTGCCGGTATAGGGGGCCGCAAAAACATTCAGTACTTC. This sequence encodes CAGIGGRKNIQYF.

This clonotype has more than one count but fewer than ten. The chain carries TRBV7-8 and TRBJ2-7; weak D call: TRBD1 (5 bases). The V gene lost 7 bases and the J gene lost 6 bases, with 13 bases spanning the gap. The CDR3 totals 12 residues. Germline V lookup: CDR1 SGHVS, CDR2 FQNEAQ. As DNA, the CDR3 is TGTGCCAGCATCCAGGGTTCGGGCGAGCAGTACTTC. It encodes CASIQGSGEQYF.

This clonotype has a count of ten or more. The chain carries TRBV7-2 and TRBJ2-3, with a weak D call TRBD1 (6 bases). Per germline, CDR1 SGHTA and CDR2 FQGNSA. V lost 5 bases and J 2 bases, leaving 14 bases between the germline ends. This CDR3 is built from 15 residues. The CDR3 DNA is TGTGCCAGCAGCGAAACAGGGCGGTACACAGATACGCAGTATTTT. Translating it yields CASSETGRYTDTQYF.

In its sample, this clonotype was seen a few times. This chain connects TRBV10-3 to TRBJ2-1, with TRBD2 matching over 9 bases. The V gene's germline CDR1 is ENHRY and CDR2 SYGVKD. The CDR3 has 15 amino acids. V shed 4 bases, J shed 4 bases, and the junction held 5 bases outside the gene matches. CDR3 sequence (DNA): TGTGCCATCAGTGGCGGCGGGGGGGATTACAATGAGCAGTTCTTC. Protein: CAISGGGGDYNEQFF.

The rearrangement links TRBV5-1 to TRBJ2-7, with 7 bases fitting TRBD1. The CDR3 runs to 14 residues. Germline trimming cut 1 base from V and 9 bases from J; bases unmatched to any gene: 10. Germline values: CDR1 SGHRS, CDR2 YFSETQ. The CDR3 protein is CASSLSGQSGLQYF. CDR3 DNA sequence: TGCGCCAGCAGCTTGTCGGGACAGTCCGGGCTGCAGTACTTC.

The CDR3 coding sequence is TGTGCCAGCAGTCGGGACTCAGGACGGTATCAGCCCCAGCATTTT. Its protein product is CASSRDSGRYQPQHF. The J gene is TRBJ1-5, the V gene TRBV3-1; maybe TRBD1 (5 bases). Germline V gene lookup returns CDR1 LGHDT and CDR2 YNNKEL (reference sequence). There are 15 residues in the CDR3. Deletions cut 6 bases from V and 5 bases from J, with 17 bases between.

This clonotype was seen a few times. Written as DNA, the CDR3 is TGCAGCGCCCTGGATGGGGGAAGTGAGCCCCAGCATTTT. This encodes CSALDGGSEPQHF. The chain links TRBV29-1 to TRBJ1-5; D possibly corresponds to TRBD1 (5 bases). Per the germline V gene, CDR1 is SQVTM and CDR2 is ANQGSEA. V lost 7 bases and J 8 bases, leaving 18 bases between the germline ends. The CDR3 spans 13 residues.

The chain couples TRBV28 to TRBJ2-3; 8 bases are shared with TRBD2. CDR1 and CDR2 from the germline V gene are MDHEN and SYDVKM. The CDR3 sequence is 15 residues long. J was trimmed by 6 bases and V by 8 bases; bases with no gene match: 13. DNA of the CDR3: TGTGCCAGCCAAAGGGGGGGACTAGTGTTTGATACGCAGTATTTT. It encodes CASQRGGLVFDTQYF.

This clonotype has at least ten counts. The chain recombines TRBV7-8 with TRBJ2-7; perhaps TRBD1 as D (5 bases). The V gene's germline CDR1 is SGHVS and CDR2 FQNEAQ. V lost 5 bases and J 3 bases, leaving 14 bases between the germline ends. The CDR3 runs to 14 residues. Here the CDR3 DNA reads TGTGCCAGCAGCCAGACAGTTGGGAACTACGAGCAGTACTTC. Translating gives CASSQTVGNYEQYF.

This clonotype turned up a few times. The CDR3 sequence is CASSPQDGEQYF. For the CDR3, the DNA is TGTGCCAGCAGCCCCCAGGATGGCGAGCAGTACTTC. The rearrangement uses TRBV7-9 and TRBJ2-7, with D unresolved. With 5 bases removed from V and 6 bases from J, the gap between germline ends came to 11 bases. The CDR3 covers 12 residues. In germline, CDR1 is SEHNR, CDR2 FQNEAQ (reference sequence).